This TCR beta chain was sequenced during a study of blood T cell repertoires in COVID-19. Some clones are missing from TCRdb's copy, which holds only in-frame ones; the method was immunoSEQ multiplex PCR. Among approximately 220,000 clones listed, approximately 80% were seen once. Specimen: PBMCs or T cells enriched from blood (not recorded which). The receptor comes from a woman aged 40 to 50 with acute COVID-19.

CDR3: CSASRGDSNQPQHF. CDR3 coding DNA: TGCAGTGCTAGTCGCGGGGATAGCAATCAGCCCCAGCATTTT. The genes are TRBV20-1 and TRBJ1-5, with no clear D. The germline gives CDR1 DFQATT, CDR2 SNEGSKA (reference sequence). The CDR3 is made up of 14 amino acids. The V and J ends lost 3 bases and 0 bases respectively, with 9 bases between them.